This T cell receptor beta chain derives from a study of shared clonotypes between healthy human individuals. Study-wide background: Per donor, three plates held CD4 naive cells, three held CD4 memory, two held CD8 naive and one held CD8 memory. Regarding the study as a whole: Only blood was sampled, and tissue TCR repertoires likely differ from blood ones.

A CD45RA-negative memory subset and a CD45RA+ naive subset were separated from the CD4+ cells. CDR1 and CDR2 (germline): SGHNT, YYREEE (reference sequence). Germline trimming cut 3 bases from V and 0 bases from J; bases unmatched to any gene: 2. This CDR3 is 14 amino acids long. In the case of this clone: Antigen specificity is unknown.

Assay runs were performed at deep level. The repertoire was sequenced with immunoSEQ multiplex PCR; TCRdb's copy has only in-frame clones and lacks some. Of 2 million to 2.5 million clones in the sample, roughly 96% were seen once. The chain is built from TRBV5-4 and TRBJ2-5; 7 bases match TRBD1. Source material: naive CD4+ T cells sorted from blood. Subset noted: CD45RA+ positively selected. The sequence derives from a man between 18 and 29 years old in good health. CDR3 DNA sequence: TGTGCCAGCAGCTCGGACAGGTACCAAGAGACCCAGTACTTC. Translated, it gives CASSSDRYQETQYF.